This is a list of T cell receptor beta chains from one sample in a study of blood T cells in healthy people across ages. One entry per CDR3 protein results from TCRdb running MiXCR on the 5' RACE reads. The table includes approximately 1,100,000 distinct CDR3 sequences, 40% to 55% detected once. Sequenced input: blood. These receptors were collected from an older woman in good health. The CDR3 runs from the conserved cysteine through the conserved F or W. Each record gives: clone size, V gene, J gene, CDR3 length, D gene, CDR3 protein, CDR3 DNA. A D gene is named only where the DNA matches it firmly. Size values are once, few and many counts, or a class for expanded clones, and some rows have none.

clone size: NA; V gene: TRBV29-1; J gene: TRBJ2-1; CDR3 length: 13; D gene: NA; CDR3 protein: CSVEDDLKAEQFF; CDR3 DNA: TGCAGCGTTGAAGATGACCTTAAAGCTGAGCAGTTCTTC
clone size: few; V gene: TRBV13; J gene: TRBJ2-6; CDR3 length: 15; D gene: NA; CDR3 protein: CASTGVGSGANVLTF; CDR3 DNA: TGTGCCAGCACCGGGGTGGGCTCTGGGGCCAACGTCCTGACTTTC
clone size: NA; V gene: TRBV27; J gene: TRBJ2-4; CDR3 length: 16; D gene: NA; CDR3 protein: CASRASGTLAKNIQYF; CDR3 DNA: TGTGCCAGCAGGGCGTCAGGGACACTAGCCAAAAACATTCAGTACTTC
clone size: NA; V gene: TRBV2; J gene: TRBJ1-2; CDR3 length: 14; D gene: NA; CDR3 protein: CASSEDRVNYGYTF; CDR3 DNA: TGTGCCAGCAGTGAGGACCGAGTTAACTATGGCTACACCTTC
clone size: once; V gene: TRBV7-8; J gene: TRBJ1-2; CDR3 length: 14; D gene: NA; CDR3 protein: CASSSDRNAGGYTF; CDR3 DNA: TGTGCCAGCAGCTCGGATAGAAACGCCGGTGGCTACACCTTC
clone size: NA; V gene: TRBV20-1; J gene: TRBJ2-7; CDR3 length: 13; D gene: NA; CDR3 protein: CSATEGGSYEQYF; CDR3 DNA: TGCAGTGCTACCGAGGGGGGTTCCTACGAGCAGTACTTC
clone size: NA; V gene: TRBV12-3/TRBV12-4; J gene: TRBJ2-5; CDR3 length: 15; D gene: TRBD2; CDR3 protein: CASSLASGVVGTQYF; CDR3 DNA: TGTGCCAGCAGTTTGGCAAGCGGGGTGGTAGGGACCCAGTACTTC
clone size: few; V gene: TRBV5-1; J gene: TRBJ2-2; CDR3 length: 16; D gene: NA; CDR3 protein: CASSMRNTRQSGELFF; CDR3 DNA: TGCGCCAGCAGCATGAGGAACACTCGTCAATCCGGGGAGCTGTTTTTT
clone size: NA; V gene: TRBV20-1; J gene: TRBJ2-7; CDR3 length: 14; D gene: TRBD2; CDR3 protein: CSARTGSGPYEQYF; CDR3 DNA: TGCAGTGCTAGGACTGGTAGCGGGCCCTACGAGCAGTACTTC
clone size: few; V gene: TRBV29-1; J gene: TRBJ2-5; CDR3 length: 16; D gene: TRBD1; CDR3 protein: CSVTPDRGPHQETQYF; CDR3 DNA: TGCAGCGTGACCCCGGACAGGGGGCCTCACCAAGAGACCCAGTACTTC
clone size: NA; V gene: TRBV27; J gene: TRBJ2-5; CDR3 length: 17; D gene: TRBD1; CDR3 protein: CASSLYWGDRGRETQYF; CDR3 DNA: TGTGCCAGCAGTTTATATTGGGGGGACAGGGGGCGAGAGACCCAGTACTTC
clone size: NA; V gene: TRBV4-1; J gene: TRBJ2-7; CDR3 length: 18; D gene: TRBD2; CDR3 protein: CASSQGLAGGQGVYEQYF; CDR3 DNA: TGCGCCAGCAGCCAAGGACTAGCGGGAGGGCAGGGGGTCTACGAGCAGTACTTC
clone size: NA; V gene: TRBV12-3/TRBV12-4; J gene: TRBJ2-1; CDR3 length: 17; D gene: TRBD2; CDR3 protein: CASSFIGVAGVKDEQFF; CDR3 DNA: TGTGCCAGCAGTTTTATAGGGGTGGCGGGAGTGAAGGATGAGCAGTTCTTC
clone size: few; V gene: TRBV5-5; J gene: TRBJ2-7; CDR3 length: 15; D gene: TRBD1; CDR3 protein: CASSLVQGAVYEQYF; CDR3 DNA: TGTGCCAGCAGCTTAGTACAGGGGGCCGTCTACGAGCAGTACTTC
clone size: NA; V gene: TRBV27; J gene: TRBJ2-2; CDR3 length: 16; D gene: TRBD2; CDR3 protein: CASSRGVAGVTGELFF; CDR3 DNA: TGTGCCAGCAGTAGGGGGGTAGCGGGAGTTACCGGGGAGCTGTTTTTT
clone size: few; V gene: TRBV7-2; J gene: TRBJ2-7; CDR3 length: 15; D gene: TRBD1; CDR3 protein: CASSFDRGNRYEQYF; CDR3 DNA: TGTGCCAGCAGCTTCGACAGGGGGAATAGGTACGAGCAGTACTTC
clone size: NA; V gene: TRBV20-1; J gene: TRBJ1-3; CDR3 length: 14; D gene: TRBD1; CDR3 protein: CSAREGGTGNTIYF; CDR3 DNA: TGCAGTGCTAGAGAAGGGGGCACTGGAAACACCATATATTTT
clone size: few; V gene: TRBV2; J gene: TRBJ2-1; CDR3 length: 12; D gene: TRBD2; CDR3 protein: CASSGGDNEQFF; CDR3 DNA: TGTGCCAGCAGCGGGGGGGACAATGAGCAGTTCTTC
clone size: few; V gene: TRBV20-1; J gene: TRBJ2-1; CDR3 length: 15; D gene: TRBD1; CDR3 protein: CSAKAGTGSHNEQFF; CDR3 DNA: TGCAGTGCAAAAGCCGGGACAGGGTCCCACAATGAGCAGTTCTTC
clone size: NA; V gene: TRBV19; J gene: TRBJ2-7; CDR3 length: 13; D gene: NA; CDR3 protein: CASTTSPGDEQYF; CDR3 DNA: TGTGCCAGTACCACCTCCCCGGGGGACGAGCAGTACTTC
clone size: NA; V gene: TRBV9; J gene: TRBJ2-1; CDR3 length: 17; D gene: NA; CDR3 protein: CASSGWGLSADYNEQFF; CDR3 DNA: TGTGCCAGCAGCGGCTGGGGCTTATCGGCGGATTACAATGAGCAGTTCTTC
clone size: many; V gene: TRBV29-1; J gene: TRBJ2-7; CDR3 length: 15; D gene: TRBD1; CDR3 protein: CSVAGPRTGPSEQYF; CDR3 DNA: TGCAGCGTTGCGGGGCCCAGGACAGGCCCTTCCGAGCAGTACTTC
clone size: NA; V gene: TRBV2; J gene: TRBJ2-5; CDR3 length: 15; D gene: NA; CDR3 protein: CASSAGRYDKETQYF; CDR3 DNA: TGTGCCAGCAGCGCGGGGAGATATGACAAAGAGACCCAGTACTTC
clone size: few; V gene: TRBV19; J gene: TRBJ2-5; CDR3 length: 11; D gene: NA; CDR3 protein: CASSEGTTQYF; CDR3 DNA: TGTGCCAGTAGTGAGGGGACGACCCAGTACTTC
clone size: NA; V gene: TRBV2; J gene: TRBJ1-1; CDR3 length: 16; D gene: TRBD1; CDR3 protein: CASSDAATGGNTEAFF; CDR3 DNA: TGTGCCAGCAGTGATGCCGCTACAGGGGGCAACACTGAAGCTTTCTTT
clone size: NA; V gene: TRBV3-1; J gene: TRBJ2-3; CDR3 length: 17; D gene: NA; CDR3 protein: CASSQVLGEGRRATQYF; CDR3 DNA: TGTGCCAGCAGCCAAGTCTTAGGGGAAGGCCGGCGAGCTACGCAGTATTTT
clone size: many; V gene: TRBV5-8; J gene: TRBJ2-7; CDR3 length: 13; D gene: NA; CDR3 protein: CASSFRGPYEQYF; CDR3 DNA: TGTGCCAGCAGCTTCCGGGGCCCCTACGAGCAGTACTTC
clone size: NA; V gene: TRBV27; J gene: TRBJ2-7; CDR3 length: 17; D gene: TRBD1; CDR3 protein: CASSITPQETGWREQYF; CDR3 DNA: TGTGCCAGCTCCATTACGCCCCAGGAGACAGGGTGGCGTGAGCAGTACTTC
clone size: NA; V gene: TRBV6-1; J gene: TRBJ2-7; CDR3 length: 14; D gene: NA; CDR3 protein: CASKGRAGVYEQYF; CDR3 DNA: TGTGCCAGCAAGGGACGAGCGGGTGTGTACGAGCAGTACTTC
clone size: NA; V gene: TRBV18; J gene: TRBJ2-6; CDR3 length: 18; D gene: NA; CDR3 protein: CASSPSRRQVSGANVLTF; CDR3 DNA: TGTGCCAGCTCACCATCGAGGAGACAGGTCTCTGGGGCCAACGTCCTGACTTTC
clone size: few; V gene: TRBV20-1; J gene: TRBJ2-1; CDR3 length: 15; D gene: TRBD2; CDR3 protein: CSALRAGVWYNEQFF; CDR3 DNA: TGCAGTGCTCTGCGTGCGGGAGTTTGGTACAATGAGCAGTTCTTC
clone size: NA; V gene: TRBV7-9; J gene: TRBJ2-3; CDR3 length: 14; D gene: NA; CDR3 protein: CASSKQGGTDTQYF; CDR3 DNA: TGTGCCAGCAGTAAACAGGGCGGCACAGATACGCAGTATTTT
clone size: many; V gene: TRBV20-1; J gene: TRBJ1-1; CDR3 length: 13; D gene: NA; CDR3 protein: CSARVGTYTEAFF; CDR3 DNA: TGCAGTGCTAGAGTGGGAACGTACACTGAAGCTTTCTTT
clone size: NA; V gene: TRBV6-2/TRBV6-3; J gene: TRBJ2-7; CDR3 length: 18; D gene: TRBD2; CDR3 protein: CASSSGTSGRVGSYEQYF; CDR3 DNA: TGTGCCAGCAGCTCAGGGACTAGCGGGAGAGTGGGGTCCTACGAGCAGTACTTC
clone size: few; V gene: TRBV6-1; J gene: TRBJ1-2; CDR3 length: 16; D gene: TRBD1; CDR3 protein: CASSEVSGGNWYGYTF; CDR3 DNA: TGTGCCAGCAGTGAAGTGTCAGGGGGGAATTGGTATGGCTACACCTTC
clone size: few; V gene: TRBV12-3/TRBV12-4; J gene: TRBJ2-1; CDR3 length: 16; D gene: TRBD2; CDR3 protein: CASSFWLADSRNEQFF; CDR3 DNA: TGTGCCAGCAGTTTCTGGCTAGCGGACTCTAGGAATGAGCAGTTCTTC
clone size: NA; V gene: TRBV6-5; J gene: TRBJ2-7; CDR3 length: 14; D gene: NA; CDR3 protein: CASSPWGDRYEQYF; CDR3 DNA: TGTGCCAGCAGCCCCTGGGGGGATCGATACGAGCAGTACTTC
clone size: NA; V gene: TRBV7-9; J gene: TRBJ1-1; CDR3 length: 18; D gene: NA; CDR3 protein: CASSFLGSVGRINTEAFF; CDR3 DNA: TGTGCCAGCAGCTTCTTAGGATCCGTAGGCAGGATCAACACTGAAGCTTTCTTT
clone size: few; V gene: TRBV10-3; J gene: TRBJ2-7; CDR3 length: 14; D gene: NA; CDR3 protein: CAIGPSGFSYEQYF; CDR3 DNA: TGTGCCATCGGGCCATCGGGGTTTTCCTACGAGCAGTACTTC
clone size: few; V gene: TRBV19; J gene: TRBJ2-7; CDR3 length: 14; D gene: NA; CDR3 protein: CASSIRVVGHEQYF; CDR3 DNA: TGTGCCAGTAGTATCCGCGTCGTGGGCCACGAGCAGTACTTC
clone size: NA; V gene: TRBV7-8; J gene: TRBJ2-7; CDR3 length: 11; D gene: NA; CDR3 protein: CASSTDPKQYF; CDR3 DNA: TGTGCCAGCAGCACGGACCCTAAGCAGTACTTC
clone size: few; V gene: TRBV7-3; J gene: TRBJ2-1; CDR3 length: 13; D gene: NA; CDR3 protein: CASSLSFGNEQFF; CDR3 DNA: TGTGCCAGCAGCTTAAGTTTCGGAAATGAGCAGTTCTTC
clone size: few; V gene: TRBV12-3/TRBV12-4; J gene: TRBJ2-3; CDR3 length: 15; D gene: TRBD2; CDR3 protein: CASSLDGRVTDTQYF; CDR3 DNA: TGTGCCAGCAGTTTAGACGGGAGGGTCACAGATACGCAGTATTTT
clone size: NA; V gene: TRBV6-2/TRBV6-3; J gene: TRBJ2-3; CDR3 length: 19; D gene: TRBD2; CDR3 protein: CASSYEAGGTGVVTDTQYF; CDR3 DNA: TGTGCCAGCAGTTACGAGGCGGGAGGCACGGGGGTAGTCACAGATACGCAGTATTTT
clone size: NA; V gene: TRBV9; J gene: TRBJ2-2; CDR3 length: 12; D gene: NA; CDR3 protein: CASGLGSGELFF; CDR3 DNA: TGTGCCAGCGGACTGGGGAGCGGGGAGCTGTTTTTT
clone size: NA; V gene: TRBV13; J gene: TRBJ2-6; CDR3 length: 16; D gene: NA; CDR3 protein: CASSLWSITGANVLTF; CDR3 DNA: TGTGCCAGCAGCTTATGGTCTATTACGGGGGCCAACGTCCTGACTTTC
clone size: NA; V gene: TRBV7-9; J gene: TRBJ2-7; CDR3 length: 15; D gene: NA; CDR3 protein: CASSLDGTTILEQYF; CDR3 DNA: TGTGCCAGCAGCTTAGATGGGACAACCATCCTCGAGCAGTACTTC
clone size: NA; V gene: TRBV12-3/TRBV12-4; J gene: TRBJ2-5; CDR3 length: 15; D gene: TRBD2; CDR3 protein: CASSLPRLAGETQYF; CDR3 DNA: TGTGCCAGCAGTCTTCCCCGACTAGCGGGAGAGACCCAGTACTTC
clone size: many; V gene: TRBV7-2; J gene: TRBJ2-3; CDR3 length: 14; D gene: NA; CDR3 protein: CASSLDGGTDTQYF; CDR3 DNA: TGTGCCAGCAGTTTAGATGGGGGCACAGATACGCAGTATTTT
clone size: NA; V gene: TRBV20-1; J gene: TRBJ2-3; CDR3 length: 15; D gene: NA; CDR3 protein: CSARGRHMSTDTQYF; CDR3 DNA: TGCAGTGCTAGAGGGAGACACATGAGCACAGATACGCAGTATTTT